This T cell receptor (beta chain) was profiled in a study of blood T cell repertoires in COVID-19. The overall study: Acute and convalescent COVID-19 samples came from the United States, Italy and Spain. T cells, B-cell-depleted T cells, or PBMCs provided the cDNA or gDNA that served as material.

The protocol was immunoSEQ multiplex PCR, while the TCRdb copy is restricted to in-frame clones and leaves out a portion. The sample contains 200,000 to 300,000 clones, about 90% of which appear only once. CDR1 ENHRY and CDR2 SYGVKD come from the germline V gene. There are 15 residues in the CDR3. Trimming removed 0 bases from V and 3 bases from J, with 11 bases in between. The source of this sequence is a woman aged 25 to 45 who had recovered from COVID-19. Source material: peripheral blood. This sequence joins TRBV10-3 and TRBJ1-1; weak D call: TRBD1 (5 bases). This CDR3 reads CAISESGGRDTEAFF. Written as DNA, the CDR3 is TGTGCCATCAGTGAGTCGGGGGGTAGGGACACTGAAGCTTTCTTT.